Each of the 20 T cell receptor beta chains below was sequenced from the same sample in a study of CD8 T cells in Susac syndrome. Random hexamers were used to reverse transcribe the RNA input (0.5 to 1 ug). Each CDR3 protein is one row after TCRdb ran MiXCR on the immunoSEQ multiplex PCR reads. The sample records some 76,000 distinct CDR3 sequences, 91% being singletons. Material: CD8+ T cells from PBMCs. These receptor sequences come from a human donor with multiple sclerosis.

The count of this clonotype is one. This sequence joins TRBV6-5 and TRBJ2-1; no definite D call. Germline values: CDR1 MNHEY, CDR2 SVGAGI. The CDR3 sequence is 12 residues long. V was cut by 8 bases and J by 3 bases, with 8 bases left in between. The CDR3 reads CASGFHYNEQFF. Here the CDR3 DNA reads TGTGCCAGCGGGTTCCACTACAATGAGCAGTTCTTC.

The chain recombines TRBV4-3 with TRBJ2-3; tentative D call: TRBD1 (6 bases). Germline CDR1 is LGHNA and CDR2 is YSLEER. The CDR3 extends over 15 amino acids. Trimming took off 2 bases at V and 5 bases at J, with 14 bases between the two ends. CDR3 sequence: CASSQNLGGQDTQYF. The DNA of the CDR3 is TGCGCCAGCAGCCAAAACCTAGGGGGACAAGATACGCAGTATTTT.

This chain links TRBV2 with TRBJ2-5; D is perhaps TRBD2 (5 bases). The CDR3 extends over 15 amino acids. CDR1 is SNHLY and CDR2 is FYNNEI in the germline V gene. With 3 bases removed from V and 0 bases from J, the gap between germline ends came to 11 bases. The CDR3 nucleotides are TGTGCCAGCAGTGATCCGGGGTTAAACCAAGAGACCCAGTACTTC. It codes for CASSDPGLNQETQYF.

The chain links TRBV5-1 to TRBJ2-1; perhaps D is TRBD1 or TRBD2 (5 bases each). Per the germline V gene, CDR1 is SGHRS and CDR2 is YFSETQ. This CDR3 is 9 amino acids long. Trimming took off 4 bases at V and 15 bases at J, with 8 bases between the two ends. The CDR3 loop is CASSMGRFF. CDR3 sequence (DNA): TGCGCCAGCAGCATGGGACGGTTCTTC.

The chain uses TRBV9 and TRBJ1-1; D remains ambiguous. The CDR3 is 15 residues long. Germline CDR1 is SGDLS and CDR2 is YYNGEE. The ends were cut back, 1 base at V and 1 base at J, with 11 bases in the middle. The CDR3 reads CASSVNPGSNTEAFF. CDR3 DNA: TGTGCCAGCAGCGTAAATCCGGGGTCGAACACTGAAGCTTTCTTT.

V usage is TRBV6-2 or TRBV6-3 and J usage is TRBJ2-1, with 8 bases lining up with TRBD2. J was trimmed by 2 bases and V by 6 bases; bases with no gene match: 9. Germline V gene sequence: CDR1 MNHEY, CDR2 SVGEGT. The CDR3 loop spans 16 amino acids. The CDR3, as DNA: TGTGCCAGCAGCCCTCCCGGGGGGGTAGCCTACAATGAGCAGTTCTTC. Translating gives CASSPPGGVAYNEQFF.

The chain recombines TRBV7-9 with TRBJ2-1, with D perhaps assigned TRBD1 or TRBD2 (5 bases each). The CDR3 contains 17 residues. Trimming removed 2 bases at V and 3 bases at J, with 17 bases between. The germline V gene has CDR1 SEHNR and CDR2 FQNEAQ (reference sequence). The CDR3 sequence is CASSLFPGTESYNEQFF. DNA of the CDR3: TGTGCCAGCAGCTTATTCCCCGGGACGGAAAGCTACAATGAGCAGTTCTTC.

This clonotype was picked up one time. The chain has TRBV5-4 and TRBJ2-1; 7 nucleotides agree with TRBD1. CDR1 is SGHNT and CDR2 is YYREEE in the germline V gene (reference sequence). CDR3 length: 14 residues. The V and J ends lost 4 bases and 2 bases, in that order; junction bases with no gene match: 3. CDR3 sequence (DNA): TGTGCCAGCAGCGACGGGACAGCCTACAATGAGCAGTTCTTC. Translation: CASSDGTAYNEQFF.

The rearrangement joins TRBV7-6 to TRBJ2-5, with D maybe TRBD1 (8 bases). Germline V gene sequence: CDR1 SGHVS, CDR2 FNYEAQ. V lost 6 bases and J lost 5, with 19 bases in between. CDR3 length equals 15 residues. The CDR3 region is CASRSTRGRGETQYF. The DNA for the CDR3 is TGTGCCAGCAGGTCCACCAGGGGGCGGGGGGAGACCCAGTACTTC.

CDR3 in DNA: TGCAGTGCTAGAGACAGGTCCTACAATGAGCAGTTCTTC. Its protein product is CSARDRSYNEQFF. The gene calls are TRBV20-1 and TRBJ2-1; D gene unclear. In germline, CDR1 is DFQATT, CDR2 SNEGSKA (reference sequence). The V end lost 0 bases, the J end lost 1 base, and 4 bases lay between the germline ends. The CDR3 loop spans 13 amino acids.

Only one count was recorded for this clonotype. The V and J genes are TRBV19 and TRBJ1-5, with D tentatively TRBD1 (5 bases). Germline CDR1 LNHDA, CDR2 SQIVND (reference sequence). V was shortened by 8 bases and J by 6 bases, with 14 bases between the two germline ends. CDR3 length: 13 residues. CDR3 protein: CASSYEGVQPQHF. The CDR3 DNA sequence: TGTGCCAGTTCTTATGAAGGGGTTCAGCCCCAGCATTTT.

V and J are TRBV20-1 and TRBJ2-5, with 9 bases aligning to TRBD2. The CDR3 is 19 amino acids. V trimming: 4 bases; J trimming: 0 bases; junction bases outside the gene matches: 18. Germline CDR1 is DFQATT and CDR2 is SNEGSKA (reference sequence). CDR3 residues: CSATQDSFGGGGYQETQYF. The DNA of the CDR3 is TGCAGTGCTACACAGGACAGTTTCGGCGGGGGGGGTTACCAAGAGACCCAGTACTTC.

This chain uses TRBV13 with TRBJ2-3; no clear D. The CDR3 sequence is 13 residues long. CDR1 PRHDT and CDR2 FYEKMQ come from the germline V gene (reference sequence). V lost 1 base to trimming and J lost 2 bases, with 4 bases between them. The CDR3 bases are TGTGCCAGCAGCTTAGTTTACACAGATACGCAGTATTTT. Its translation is CASSLVYTDTQYF.

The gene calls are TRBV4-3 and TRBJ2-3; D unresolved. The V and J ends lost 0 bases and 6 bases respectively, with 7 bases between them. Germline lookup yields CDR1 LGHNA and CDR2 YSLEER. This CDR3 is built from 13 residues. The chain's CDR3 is CASSQDLVDTQYF. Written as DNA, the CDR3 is TGCGCCAGCAGCCAAGATCTAGTTGATACGCAGTATTTT.

The DNA of the CDR3 is TGCGCCAGCAGCCAAGTTCCGGGAGGGCCGGGGGAGCAGTACTTC. Protein sequence: CASSQVPGGPGEQYF. The J gene is TRBJ2-7, the V gene TRBV4-1; TRBD2 matches 8 bases. The CDR3 consists of 15 residues. V shed 1 base, J shed 7 bases, and the junction held 9 bases outside the gene matches. Per the germline V gene, CDR1 is MGHRA and CDR2 is YSYEKL.

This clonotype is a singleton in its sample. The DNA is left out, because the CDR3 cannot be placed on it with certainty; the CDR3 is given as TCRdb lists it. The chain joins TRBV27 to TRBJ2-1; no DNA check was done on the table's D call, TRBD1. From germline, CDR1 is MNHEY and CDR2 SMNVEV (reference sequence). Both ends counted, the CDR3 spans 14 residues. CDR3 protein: CASSFGAGPNEQFF.

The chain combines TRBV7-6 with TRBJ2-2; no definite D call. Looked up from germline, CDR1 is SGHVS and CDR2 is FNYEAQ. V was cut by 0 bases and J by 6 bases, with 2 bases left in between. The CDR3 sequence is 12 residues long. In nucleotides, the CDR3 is TGTGCCAGCAGCTTAGCCCCCGGGGAGCTGTTTTTT. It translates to CASSLAPGELFF. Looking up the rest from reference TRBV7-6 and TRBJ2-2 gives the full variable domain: GAGVSQSPRYKVTKRGQDVALRCDPISGHVSLYWYRQALGQGPEFLTYFNYEAQQDKSGLPNDRFSAERPEGSISTLTIQRTEQRDSAMYRCASSLAPGELFFGEGSRLTVL.

The CDR3 sequence is CASSWLQNEQFF. The CDR3 nucleotides read TGTGCCAGCAGCTGGTTACAGAATGAGCAGTTCTTC. V is TRBV5-4 and J is TRBJ2-1; no clear D gene. V lost 3 bases to trimming and J lost 7 bases, with 8 bases between them. Germline CDR1 and CDR2: SGHNT and YYREEE (reference sequence). This CDR3 has 12 residues.

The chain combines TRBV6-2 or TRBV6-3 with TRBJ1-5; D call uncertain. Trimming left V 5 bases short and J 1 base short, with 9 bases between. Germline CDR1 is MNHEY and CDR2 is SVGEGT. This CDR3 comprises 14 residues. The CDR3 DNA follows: TGTGCCAGCAGTGACGCCGCGAGCAATCAGCCCCAGCATTTT. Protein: CASSDAASNQPQHF.

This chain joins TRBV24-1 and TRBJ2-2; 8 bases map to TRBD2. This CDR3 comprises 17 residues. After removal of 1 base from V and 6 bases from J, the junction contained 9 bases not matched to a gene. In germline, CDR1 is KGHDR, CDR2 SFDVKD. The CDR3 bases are TGTGCCACCAGTGATTTCTCCGGGGGGGCGCGGTCCGGGGAGCTGTTTTTT. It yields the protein CATSDFSGGARSGELFF.